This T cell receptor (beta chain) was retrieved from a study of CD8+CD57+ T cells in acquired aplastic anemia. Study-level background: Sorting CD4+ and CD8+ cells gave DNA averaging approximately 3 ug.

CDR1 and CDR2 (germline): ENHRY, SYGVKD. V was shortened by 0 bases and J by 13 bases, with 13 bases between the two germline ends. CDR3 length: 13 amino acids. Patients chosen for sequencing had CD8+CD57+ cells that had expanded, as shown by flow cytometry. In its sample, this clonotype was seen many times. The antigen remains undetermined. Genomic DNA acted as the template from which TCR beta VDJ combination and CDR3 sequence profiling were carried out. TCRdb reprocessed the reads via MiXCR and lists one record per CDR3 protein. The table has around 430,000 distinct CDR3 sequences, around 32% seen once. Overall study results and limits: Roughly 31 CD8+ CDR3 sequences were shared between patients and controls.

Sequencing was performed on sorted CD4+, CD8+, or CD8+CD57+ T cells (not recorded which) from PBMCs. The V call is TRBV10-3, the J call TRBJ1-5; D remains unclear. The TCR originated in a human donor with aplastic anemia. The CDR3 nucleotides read TGTGCCATCAGTGAGTCTATTAACCGCCAACAGCATTTT. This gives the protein CAISESINRQQHF.